This T cell receptor beta chain was identified in a study of T cell responses to AZD1222 COVID-19 vaccine. Study findings and constraints: Donors in the cohort were predominantly white British and more often female, and clonal diversity was possibly underestimated.

On this clone itself: Its antigen is not known.

This table comes from immunoSEQ multiplex PCR, and its TCRdb copy is limited to in-frame clones, with some not included. The sample holds some 130,000 clones; under 95% are singletons and the top ten take approximately 1.1%. Between the trimmed V and J ends, which lost 4 bases and 3 bases, there was a span of 19 bases. Germline V gene data show CDR1 as SGHVS and CDR2 as FQNEAQ. This CDR3 region has 16 residues. Pooled samples include second doses given at about 4 or 12 weeks. The rearrangement links TRBV7-8 to TRBJ2-7, with a tentative D call TRBD1 (6 bases). Sequenced material: peripheral blood, taken 28 days after the second AZD1222 dose. The receptor was isolated from an adult who received the AZD1222 COVID-19 vaccine. This chain's CDR3 is CASSYQQGRPIYEQYF. Written as DNA, the CDR3 is TGTGCCAGCAGCTACCAGCAGGGGCGCCCCATCTACGAGCAGTACTTC.